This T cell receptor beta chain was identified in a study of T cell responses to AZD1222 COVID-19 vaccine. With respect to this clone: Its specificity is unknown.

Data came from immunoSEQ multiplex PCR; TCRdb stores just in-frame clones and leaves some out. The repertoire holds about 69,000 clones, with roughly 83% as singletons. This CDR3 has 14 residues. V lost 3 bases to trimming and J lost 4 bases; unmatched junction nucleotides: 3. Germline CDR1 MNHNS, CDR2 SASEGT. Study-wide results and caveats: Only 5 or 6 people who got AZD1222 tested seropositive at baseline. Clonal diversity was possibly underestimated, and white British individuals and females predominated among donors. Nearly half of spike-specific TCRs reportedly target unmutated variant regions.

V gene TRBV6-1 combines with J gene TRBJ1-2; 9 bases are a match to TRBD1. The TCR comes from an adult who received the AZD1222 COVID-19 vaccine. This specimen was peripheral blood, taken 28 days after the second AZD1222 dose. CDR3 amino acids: CASSDPGQGYGYTF. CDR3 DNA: TGTGCCAGCAGTGACCCGGGACAGGGCTATGGCTACACCTTC.